Described below is a single TCR beta chain sequence and its context. The antigen is not known. The whole isolated RNA underwent reverse transcription, so sequencing captured expressed TCRB transcripts. Measured with immunoSEQ multiplex PCR; TCRdb has only the in-frame clones, and not every one. Altogether some 150,000 clones are present, approximately 13% being singletons, with the ten largest covering 1.3%. The data were obtained in a study of beta chain features in type 1 diabetes. Study findings and constraints: There was a moderate but significant shortening of TCRB CDR3s in all four CD4+ subsets of Type 1 diabetes patients. The VDJ junctions of type 1 diabetes patients carried fewer insertions and more deletions.

A CD45RO/CCR7/CD25/CD127/CD95/CD27 panel sorted naive, central memory, regulatory and stem cell-like memory CD4+ cells. Purities over 98% were achieved in all sorted populations. Sequences were obtained from central memory CD4+ T cells from blood. This TCR was recovered from a man aged 18 to 35 with type 1 diabetes.

CDR3 residues: CASARDRGADTQYF. The CDR3 bases are TGTGCCAGCGCCCGGGACAGGGGGGCAGATACGCAGTATTTT. This chain connects TRBV9 to TRBJ2-3; 11 bases line up with TRBD1. The ends lost 7 bases at V and 4 bases at J; junction bases unmatched: 5. The CDR3 consists of 14 residues. Germline V CDR1 and CDR2: SGDLS, YYNGEE.